This is a list of T cell receptor beta chains from one sample in a study of PD-L1 blockade in urothelial cancer. TCRdb's table, derived via immunoSEQ multiplex PCR, lists solely in-frame clones and lacks some. The sample lists tens of thousands of clones; about 90% were seen once. Sequencing was performed on PBMCs, taken around atezolizumab (anti-PD-L1) treatment. The receptors derive from a man between 60 and 70 years old with urothelial cancer. Each CDR3 is given with its conserved first and last residue. Rows may omit the clone size; those that give it use once, few, many or a size class.

clone_size: NA; v_call: TRBV10-3; j_call: TRBJ2-7; cdr3_aa: CAISIKTGTGNEQYF
clone_size: NA; v_call: TRBV11-2; j_call: TRBJ2-1; cdr3_aa: CASSSPSQGREGYNEQFF
clone_size: NA; v_call: TRBV4-1; j_call: TRBJ1-2; cdr3_aa: CASSYTGQGIFYGYTF
clone_size: once; v_call: TRBV6-1; j_call: TRBJ2-5; cdr3_aa: CASSGHLQETQYF
clone_size: NA; v_call: TRBV7-6; j_call: TRBJ2-2; cdr3_aa: CASSLEGGAGELFF
clone_size: NA; v_call: TRBV15; j_call: TRBJ2-1; cdr3_aa: CATSRGGTSGRFEQFF
clone_size: NA; v_call: TRBV2; j_call: TRBJ2-5; cdr3_aa: CASSDRWAETQYF
clone_size: NA; v_call: TRBV7-6; j_call: TRBJ1-2; cdr3_aa: CASSLVLSRRGAGGYTF
clone_size: NA; v_call: TRBV4-1; j_call: TRBJ2-1; cdr3_aa: CASSLTSGRNEQFF
clone_size: once; v_call: TRBV9; j_call: TRBJ2-7; cdr3_aa: CASSPHPARAGANYEQYF
clone_size: NA; v_call: TRBV5-1; j_call: TRBJ2-1; cdr3_aa: CASSLEGTGGPDEQFF
clone_size: once; v_call: TRBV25-1; j_call: TRBJ2-7; cdr3_aa: CASSRTSKVYEQYF
clone_size: NA; v_call: TRBV7-9; j_call: TRBJ2-5; cdr3_aa: CASSITSSGGAGETQYF
clone_size: NA; v_call: TRBV7-2; j_call: TRBJ2-1; cdr3_aa: CASSISGSDYNEQFF